This TCR beta chain originates from a study of shared clonotypes between healthy human individuals (TCRdb year 2020). About the full investigation: The cohort included a few men and a couple of women between 18 and 49 years of age. Each donor's leukapheresis produced roughly between roughly 0.85 and 9 billion PBMCs. Blood TCR repertoires of about 5 healthy adults were deeply sequenced to estimate repertoire size and the extent of clonotype sharing between individuals. For each donor, three plates each were used for CD4 naive and CD4 memory, two plates were used for CD8 naive, and one plate was used for CD8 memory. To increase sequencing depth and limit assay-specific biases, different laboratories used diverse techniques to prepare libraries and sequence TCR repertoires.

Concerning this clone itself: The specificity of this receptor is unknown. No base quality information exists; no much larger clone differs at one position.

Using the deep immunoSEQ assay, multiplex PCR amplified TCR CDR3 regions from genomic DNA. Extracted genomic DNA from each cell subset was spread evenly across all wells of several immunoSEQ 96-well plates, with each plate serving as a replicate. For sorted subsets, each replicate PCR was loaded with about 0.2 ug genomic DNA, equivalent to some 27,000 T cell genomes. Purified libraries were quantified with a Qubit 3.0 fluorometer, sized on a Bioanalyzer 2100, and re-quantified with the KAPA Library Quantification kit. Each immunoSEQ 96-well plate was sequenced on its own single-read 150-cycle Illumina NextSeq 550 flow cell. Under the source paper's analysis protocol: Because only junctional sequences without quality scores were contained in the immunoSEQ output, filtering matching that applied to full-length reads could not be performed. Sequences were annotated with PyIR, a Python wrapper for IgBLAST v1.9, using IMGT germline references to assign V/J genes and CDR3. Reads were removed for weak V/J assignments (E-value above 1e-6), missing CDR3, stop codons, out-of-frame junctions, or ambiguous translated residues. V3J clonotypes were defined as sequences sharing an identical inferred V gene, J gene, and CDR3 amino acid sequence. Percentage overlap between repertoires was calculated by dividing the number of shared unique clonotypes by the size of the smaller repertoire. Three approaches were used to assess repertoire richness: RTK rarefaction, the Chao1 estimator, and Recon v2.1 estimates of unobserved clonotypes. For all TCRbeta clonotypes obtained by the gDNA method from a few donors, generation probabilities were computed with OLGA. As stored in TCRdb, this immuneACCESS dataset retains in-frame rearrangements with V and J assigned. A fraction of the clones does not appear; measured against another copy, unresolved V genes explain less than half of the discrepancy, and the remainder lacks a known reason. That table gives V, J and clone size, and the DNA gave D and trimming. This sample has around 2,000,000 clones in its table, and about 95% of those were observed once. 1% to 1.3% of the sample is held by the ten biggest clonotypes.

Summary of the overall study and its limitations: Incomplete sequencing was indicated by rarefaction of sorted-subset datasets, despite the large sequencing depth. Based on pairwise subsampling, the degree of clonotype sharing among donors was expected to be affected by sequencing depth. Higher generation probabilities were observed for clonotypes shared by all four sorted-subset donors than for non-shared clonotypes. Larger estimated clonotype richness was generally found for naive subsets than for memory subsets. The genetic and exposure-history diversity represented was limited by the small number of donors. When several donors were compared, the shared fraction of clonotypes was about 5% for naive CD4, over 3% for naive CD8, about 2.5% for memory CD4, and roughly 0.43% for memory CD8. Sampling was restricted to blood, and TCR repertoires in tissues likely differ from the TCR repertoires found in blood.

Clipping removes 7 bases from V and 7 bases from J, with 3 as the unmatched junction base count. The CDR3 measures 13 amino acids from cysteine to phenylalanine. Only the CDR3 portion is preserved as DNA: 39 bases, with reading frame beginning at the first base. From a lookup of the germline V gene, CDR1 and CDR2 are SNHLY and FYNNEI. CD8 naive samples consisted of CD45RO-negative cells that were positively selected for CCR7, yielding a CD45RA+CCR7+ population without TemRA cells. The donors were healthy, HIV-negative adults with no recently reported acute infections or vaccinations. Every donor was a Caucasian adult residing in Nashville, Tennessee, USA. After blood collection by leukapheresis, PBMCs were isolated using Ficoll-Histopaque density gradient centrifugation and then cryopreserved in the vapor phase of liquid nitrogen. Analytical flow cytometry was used to check the purity and quantity of each magnetically sorted T cell population. Genomic DNA was isolated from every sorted fraction and measured by UV absorbance on a Nanodrop 2000c.

This sequence was found in a man aged 18 to 35 in good health. The sequenced material came from naive CD8+ T cells sorted from blood. The sample's cell subset or site, from its label and the paper: CD45RA+CCR7+. The chain uses TRBV2 and TRBJ2-1; a stretch of 11 junction bases matches TRBD2. The DNA is as follows: TGTGCCAGCAAGCTAGCGGGGGGAAATGAGCAGTTCTTC. The resulting protein is CASKLAGGNEQFF.